This entry describes one T cell receptor (beta chain). This sample was included in a study of cytomegalovirus exposure and HLA in healthy donors. PCR employed 60 Vbeta and 13 Jbeta primers. The table came from immunoSEQ multiplex PCR; TCRdb's copy has only in-frame clones and leaves some out. This repertoire shows about 150,000 clones, 65% to 85% found once; its top ten account for roughly 3.4%. The CDR3 has 15 amino acids. Between the trimmed V and J ends, which lost 6 bases and 7 bases, there was a span of 19 bases. The germline CDR1 and CDR2 sequences are KGHSH and LQKENI. Material for sequencing was PBMCs. The sequence came from a male donor in good health and CMV-seronegative. The chain carries TRBV18 and TRBJ1-5; perhaps TRBD1 as D (5 bases). The CDR3 reads CASSTSVGGGQPQHF. The CDR3 bases are TGTGCCAGCTCTACCAGTGTCGGGGGGGGGCAGCCCCAGCATTTT.